This TCR beta chain was profiled in a study of brain T cells in children with intractable seizures. Findings and limits, study-wide: Viral specificity was inferred only from CDR3 similarity; HCMV serostatus was unknown. Absence of clones before surgery may stem from lower sequencing depth.

The CDR3 sequence is 17 residues long. CDR1 and CDR2 (germline): SGHRS, YFSETQ. V was trimmed by 2 bases and J by 0 bases, leaving 14 bases between them. Sequencing was limited to surgery cases with top T cell transcript signatures in brain tissue. To note about this clone: The antigen is unknown.

The assay was immunoSEQ multiplex PCR, and TCRdb's table has in-frame clones only and misses some. The data show more than 3,500 clones, around two thirds seen once. The clonotype comes from a girl aged 2-15 years with Rasmussen encephalitis and intractable seizures. The J gene is TRBJ1-4, the V gene TRBV5-1; TRBD1 is a possible D gene (5 bases). The sequences come from resected brain tissue, collected at surgery. The CDR3 reads CASSFATDSATNEKLFF. The CDR3 DNA follows: TGCGCCAGCAGCTTTGCGACAGACAGTGCAACTAATGAAAAACTGTTTTTT.